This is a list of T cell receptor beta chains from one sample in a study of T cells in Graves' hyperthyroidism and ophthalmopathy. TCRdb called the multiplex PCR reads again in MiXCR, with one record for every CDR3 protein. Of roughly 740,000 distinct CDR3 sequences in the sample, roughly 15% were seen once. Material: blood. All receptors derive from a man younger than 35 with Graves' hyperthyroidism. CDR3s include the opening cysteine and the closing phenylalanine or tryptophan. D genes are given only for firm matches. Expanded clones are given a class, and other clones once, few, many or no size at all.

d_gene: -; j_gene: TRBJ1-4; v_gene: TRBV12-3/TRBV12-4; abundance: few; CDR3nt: TGTGCCAGCAGTTTAACCGTAGGGGAAAAACTGTTTTTT; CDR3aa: CASSLTVGEKLFF
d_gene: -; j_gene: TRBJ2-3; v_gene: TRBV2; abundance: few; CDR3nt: TGTGCCAGCAGTCTTTCTCGGCGCCGGACGGCCACAGATACGCAGTATTTT; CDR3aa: CASSLSRRRTATDTQYF
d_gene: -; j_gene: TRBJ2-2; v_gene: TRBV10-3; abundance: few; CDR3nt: TGTGCCATCAGTGGGCAGCTCGAGAACACCGGGGAGCTGTTTTTT; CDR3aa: CAISGQLENTGELFF
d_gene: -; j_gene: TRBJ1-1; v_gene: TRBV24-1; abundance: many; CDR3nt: TGTGCCACCAGTGGAGCTGGGGGTGATACGAACACTGAAGCTTTCTTT; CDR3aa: CATSGAGGDTNTEAFF
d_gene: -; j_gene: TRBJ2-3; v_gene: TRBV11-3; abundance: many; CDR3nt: TGTGCCAGCAGCCCCCACCCCGGTGATACGCAGTATTTT; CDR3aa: CASSPHPGDTQYF
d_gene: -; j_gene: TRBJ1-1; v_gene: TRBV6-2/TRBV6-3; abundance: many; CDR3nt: TGTGCCAGCAGTTACTCGTCGCAGGGAGGGACTGAAGCTTTCTTT; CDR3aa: CASSYSSQGGTEAFF
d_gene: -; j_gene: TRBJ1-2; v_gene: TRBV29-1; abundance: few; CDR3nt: TGCAGCGTTGAATCGCCAGCTTATGGCTACACCTTC; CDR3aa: CSVESPAYGYTF
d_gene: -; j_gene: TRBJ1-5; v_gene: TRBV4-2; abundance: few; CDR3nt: TGTGCCAGCAGCTCGCCGGGCCATCAGCCCCAGCATTTT; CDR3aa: CASSSPGHQPQHF
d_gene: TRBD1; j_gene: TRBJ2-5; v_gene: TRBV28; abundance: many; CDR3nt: TGTGCCAGCAGTTTTCCGACAGGGAATGAACAGACCCAGTACTTC; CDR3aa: CASSFPTGNEQTQYF
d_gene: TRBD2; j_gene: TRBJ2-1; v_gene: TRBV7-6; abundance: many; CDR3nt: TGTGCCAGCAGCTTAGTCTTCACTAGCGGGGACAATGAGCAGTTCTTC; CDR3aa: CASSLVFTSGDNEQFF
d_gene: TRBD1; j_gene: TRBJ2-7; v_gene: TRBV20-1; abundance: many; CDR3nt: TGCAGTGCTAGCCTGGGACAGGATTACGAGCAGTACTTC; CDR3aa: CSASLGQDYEQYF
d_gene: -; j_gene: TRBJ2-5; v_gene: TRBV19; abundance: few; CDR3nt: TGTGCCAGTAGTCCCTGGGCGCGTGGGGCCCAGTACTTC; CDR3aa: CASSPWARGAQYF
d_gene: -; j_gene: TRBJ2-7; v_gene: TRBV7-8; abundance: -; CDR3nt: TGTGCCAGCAGCTCCCGTGATCGAGCCCCGAACGAGCAGTACTTC; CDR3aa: CASSSRDRAPNEQYF
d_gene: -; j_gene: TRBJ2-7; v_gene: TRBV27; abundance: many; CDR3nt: TGTGCCAGCAGTTTAGCGGAGATCCCCTACGAGCAGTACTTC; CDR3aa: CASSLAEIPYEQYF
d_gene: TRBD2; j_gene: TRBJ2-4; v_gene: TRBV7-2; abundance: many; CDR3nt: TGTGCCAGCAGCTTAGCGGGAGGGCCAGAGAACATTCAGTACTTC; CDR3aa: CASSLAGGPENIQYF
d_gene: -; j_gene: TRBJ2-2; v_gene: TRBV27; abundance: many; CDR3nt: TGTGCCAGCAGCCTGACCCTGAACACCGGGGAGCTGTTTTTT; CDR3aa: CASSLTLNTGELFF
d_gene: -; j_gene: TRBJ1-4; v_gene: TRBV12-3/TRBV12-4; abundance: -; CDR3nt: TGTGCCAGCAGTTTGGGCAGAACTAATGAAAAACTGTTTTTT; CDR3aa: CASSLGRTNEKLFF
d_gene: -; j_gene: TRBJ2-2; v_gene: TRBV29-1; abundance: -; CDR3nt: TGCAGCGTTGCTGTCGGCAACACCGGGGAGCTGTTTTTT; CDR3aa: CSVAVGNTGELFF
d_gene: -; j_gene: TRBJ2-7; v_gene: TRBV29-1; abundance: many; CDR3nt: TGCAGCGTTTCCGGGACTGCCGGCTCCTACGAGCAGTACTTC; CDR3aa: CSVSGTAGSYEQYF
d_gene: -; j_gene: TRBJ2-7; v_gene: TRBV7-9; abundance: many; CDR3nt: TGTGCCAGCAGCACGTCCAGGCAGGAGCAGTACTTC; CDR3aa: CASSTSRQEQYF
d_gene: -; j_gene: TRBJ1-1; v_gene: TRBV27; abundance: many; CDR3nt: TGTGCCAGCAGTTTCCCCGGACAGCCGGACACTGAAGCTTTCTTT; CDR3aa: CASSFPGQPDTEAFF
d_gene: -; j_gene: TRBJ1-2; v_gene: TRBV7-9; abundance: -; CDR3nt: TGTGCCAGCAGCCTGACAGACCACTATGGCTACACCTTC; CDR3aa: CASSLTDHYGYTF
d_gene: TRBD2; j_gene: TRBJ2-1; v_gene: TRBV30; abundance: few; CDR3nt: TGTGCCTGGACTTTTGAGACTAGCGGGATCGAGAATGAGCAGTTCTTC; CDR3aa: CAWTFETSGIENEQFF
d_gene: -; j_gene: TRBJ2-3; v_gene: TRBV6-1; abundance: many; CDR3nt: TGTGCCAGCAGTGACTCCGGGACATCTAGCACAGATACGCAGTATTTT; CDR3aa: CASSDSGTSSTDTQYF
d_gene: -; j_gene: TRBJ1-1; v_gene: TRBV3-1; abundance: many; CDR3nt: TGTGCCAGCAGCTACGGGGGGGCTGGGGCTTTCTTT; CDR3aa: CASSYGGAGAFF
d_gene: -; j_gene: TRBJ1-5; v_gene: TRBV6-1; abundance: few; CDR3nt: TGTGCCAGCACCCTCGGGAATAGCAATCAGCCCCAGCATTTT; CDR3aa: CASTLGNSNQPQHF
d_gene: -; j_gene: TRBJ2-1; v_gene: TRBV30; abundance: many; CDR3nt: TGTGCCTGGAGCCCTTCTGGCCAGGGGGGCCACAATGAGCAGTTCTTC; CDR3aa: CAWSPSGQGGHNEQFF
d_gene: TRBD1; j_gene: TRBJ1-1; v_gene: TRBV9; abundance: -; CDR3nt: TGTGCCAGCAGCGGGACAGGGCCCGAGGCTTTCTTT; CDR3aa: CASSGTGPEAFF
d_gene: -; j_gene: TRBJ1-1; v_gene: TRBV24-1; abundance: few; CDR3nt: TGTGCCACCAGTTCGCTGGGGAGTACTGAAGCTTTCTTT; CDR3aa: CATSSLGSTEAFF
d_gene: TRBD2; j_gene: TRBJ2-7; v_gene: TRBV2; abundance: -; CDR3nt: TGTGCCAGCAGGAGGGGTGGAGGGACTAGCAGTTCCTACGAGCAGTACTTC; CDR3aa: CASRRGGGTSSSYEQYF
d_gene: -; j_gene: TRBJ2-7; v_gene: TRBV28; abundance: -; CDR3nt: TGTGCCAGCAGTTTAAACGGACCATACTCATACGAGCAGTACTTC; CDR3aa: CASSLNGPYSYEQYF
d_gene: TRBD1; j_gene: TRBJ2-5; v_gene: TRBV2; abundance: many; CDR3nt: TGTGCCAGCAGTGAGGACAGGGTGATGGAGACCCAGTACTTC; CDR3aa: CASSEDRVMETQYF
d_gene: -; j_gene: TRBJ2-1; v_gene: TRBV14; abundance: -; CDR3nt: TGTGCCAGCAGCCCTTCCCCTTTGGGGACGGGACCAACCTACAATGAGCAGTTCTTC; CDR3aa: CASSPSPLGTGPTYNEQFF
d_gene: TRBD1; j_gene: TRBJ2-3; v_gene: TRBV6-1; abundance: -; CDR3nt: TGTGCCAGCAGTGTAACGCGGGACAGGGCGGCGCAGTATTTT; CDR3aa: CASSVTRDRAAQYF
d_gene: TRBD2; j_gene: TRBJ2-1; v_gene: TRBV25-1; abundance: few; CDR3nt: TGTGCCAGCAGTGACCCTCGAGCGGGAGGGCCGTTTGGTGAGCAGTTCTTC; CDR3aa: CASSDPRAGGPFGEQFF
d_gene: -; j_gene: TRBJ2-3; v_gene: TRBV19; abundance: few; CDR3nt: TGTGCCAGTAGGACCTATAGCGGCTCAGATACGCAGTATTTT; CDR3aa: CASRTYSGSDTQYF
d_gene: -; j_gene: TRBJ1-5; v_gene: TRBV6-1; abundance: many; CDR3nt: TGTGCCAGTGACTCCGCTACAGGGACGTGGAATCAGCCCCAGCATTTT; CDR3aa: CASDSATGTWNQPQHF
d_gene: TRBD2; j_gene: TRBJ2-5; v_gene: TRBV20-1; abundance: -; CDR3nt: TGCAGTGCTATAGTAGCGGGAGAGGAAGAGACCCAGTACTTC; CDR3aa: CSAIVAGEEETQYF
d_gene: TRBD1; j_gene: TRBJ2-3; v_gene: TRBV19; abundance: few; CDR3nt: TGTGCCACCCGGTTGGGGACAGGGGCCTGGAGTGGTACGCAGTATTTT; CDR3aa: CATRLGTGAWSGTQYF
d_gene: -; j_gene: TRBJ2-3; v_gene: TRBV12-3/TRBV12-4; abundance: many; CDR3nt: TGTGCCAGCAGTAACAGCACCACAGATACGCAGTATTTT; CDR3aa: CASSNSTTDTQYF
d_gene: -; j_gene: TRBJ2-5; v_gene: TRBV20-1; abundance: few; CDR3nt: TGCAGTGCTAGAAGATACCAGGGAGCGGAGACCCAGTACTTC; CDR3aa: CSARRYQGAETQYF
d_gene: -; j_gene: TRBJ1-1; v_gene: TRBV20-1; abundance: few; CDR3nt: TGCACTACCAGGGACTGGAACACTGAAGCTTTCTTT; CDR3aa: CTTRDWNTEAFF
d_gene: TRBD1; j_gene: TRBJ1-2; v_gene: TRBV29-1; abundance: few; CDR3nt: TGCAGCGTTGAGCCCCCCCAGGGGGTCGTCTATGGCTACACCTTC; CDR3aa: CSVEPPQGVVYGYTF
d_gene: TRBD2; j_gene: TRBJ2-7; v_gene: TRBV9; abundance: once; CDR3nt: TGTACCAGCAGCGTAGCCAGCGGGGGCTACTACGAGCAGTACTTC; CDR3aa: CTSSVASGGYYEQYF
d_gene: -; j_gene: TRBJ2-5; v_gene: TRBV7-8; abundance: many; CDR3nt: TGTGCCAGCAGCTTAGCACTCCGGACACAAGAGACCCAGTACTTC; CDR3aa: CASSLALRTQETQYF
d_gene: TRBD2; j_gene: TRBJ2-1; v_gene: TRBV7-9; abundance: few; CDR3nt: TGTGCCAGCAGCTCCGGGACTAGCGGGAGGACATACTCCTACAATGAGCAGTTCTTC; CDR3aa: CASSSGTSGRTYSYNEQFF